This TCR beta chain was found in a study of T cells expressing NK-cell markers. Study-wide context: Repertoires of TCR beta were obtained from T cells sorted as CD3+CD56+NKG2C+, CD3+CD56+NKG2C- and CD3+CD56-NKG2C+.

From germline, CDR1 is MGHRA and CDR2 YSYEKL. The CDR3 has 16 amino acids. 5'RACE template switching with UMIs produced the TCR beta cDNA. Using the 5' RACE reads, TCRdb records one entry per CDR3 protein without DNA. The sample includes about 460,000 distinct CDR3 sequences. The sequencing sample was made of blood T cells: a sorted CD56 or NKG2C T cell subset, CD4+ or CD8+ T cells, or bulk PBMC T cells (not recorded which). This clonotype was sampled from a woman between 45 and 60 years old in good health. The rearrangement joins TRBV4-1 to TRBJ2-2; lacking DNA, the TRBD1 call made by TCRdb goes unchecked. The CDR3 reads CASSQGPLLGTGELFF.